The 18 T cell receptor beta chains reported below all come from one sample, sequenced in a study of blood T cells in healthy people across ages. For the second PCR, which ran for about 7 to 11 cycles, a sample-barcoded 5' primer and a J-beta primer mix were used. TCRdb redid the calling of the 5' RACE reads with MiXCR, one entry per CDR3 protein. The repertoire holds about 800,000 distinct CDR3 sequences, with about half as singletons. Sequencing was performed on blood. All receptors derive from a man aged 80 or over in good health.

This clonotype was detected many times. V gene TRBV27 combines with J gene TRBJ2-3; 11 nucleotides match TRBD2. The length of the CDR3 is 15 residues. Germline-derived CDR1 and CDR2 are MNHEY and SMNVEV (reference sequence). Germline trimming cut 7 bases from V and 1 base from J; bases unmatched to any gene: 4. This CDR3 reads CASTQLAGGTDTQYF. Written as DNA, the CDR3 is TGTGCCAGCACCCAACTAGCGGGAGGCACAGATACGCAGTATTTT.

This clonotype was detected ten times or more. V and J are TRBV10-3 and TRBJ2-3; 11 bases match TRBD1. Trimming cost V 3 bases and J 3 bases; bases outside gene matches: 5. The CDR3 length is 16 residues. CDR1 ENHRY and CDR2 SYGVKD come from the germline V gene. The CDR3 reads CAISDTDRGPTDTQYF. The DNA for the CDR3 is TGTGCCATCAGTGACACGGACAGGGGGCCTACAGATACGCAGTATTTT.

The chain has TRBV13 and TRBJ2-7; perhaps TRBD2 as D (5 bases). CDR1 is PRHDT, CDR2 FYEKMQ, per germline (reference sequence). The CDR3 consists of 18 residues. The ends were cut back, 0 bases at V and 0 bases at J, with 18 bases in the middle. The CDR3 bases are TGTGCCAGCAGCTTAGGCCTCTCCGCCCTAGGGAGCTCCTACGAGCAGTACTTC. Translating it yields CASSLGLSALGSSYEQYF.

Worth noting for this clonotype: A much larger clone lies one base from this, so it may be a read error. The rearrangement joins TRBV5-6 to TRBJ2-5; perhaps TRBD1 as D (5 bases). V lost 0 bases and J 0 bases, leaving 12 bases between the germline ends. The CDR3 length is 16 residues. The V gene's germline CDR1 is SGHDT and CDR2 YYEEEE. CDR3: CASSLVVRRDQETQYF. In nucleotides, the CDR3 is TGTGCCAGCAGCTTGGTCGTCCGCAGGGACCAAGAGACCCAGTACTTC.

The rearrangement uses TRBV9 and TRBJ2-3, with TRBD2 identical over 8 bases. Germline CDR1 is SGDLS and CDR2 is YYNGEE. Losses at the gene ends were 4 bases for V and 3 bases for J; bases not matched to a gene: 13. CDR3 size: 17 residues. The CDR3 nucleotides are TGTGCCAGCAGCCCGGGGACTAGAGGAGGGGGGACAGATACGCAGTATTTT. As protein: CASSPGTRGGGTDTQYF.

V and J are TRBV4-2 and TRBJ2-7; D is ambiguous. This CDR3 has 14 residues. With 0 bases removed from V and 7 bases from J, the gap between germline ends came to 13 bases. Germline V gene sequence: CDR1 LGHNA, CDR2 YNFKEQ. CDR3 bases: TGTGCCAGCAGCCAAGATTCGTTGGTGGGTGAGCAGTACTTC. Protein product: CASSQDSLVGEQYF.

The V call is TRBV7-2, the J call TRBJ1-2; the D gene is possibly TRBD1 (5 bases). The CDR3 spans 16 residues. CDR1 is SGHTA, CDR2 FQGNSA, per germline. Trimming removed 3 bases from V and 4 bases from J, with 18 bases in between. CDR3 nucleotide sequence: TGTGCCAGCAGCTTCGACCCGTTACGGGGGGGCTATGGCTACACCTTC. Protein sequence: CASSFDPLRGGYGYTF. Looking up the rest from reference TRBV7-2 and TRBJ1-2 gives the full variable domain: GAGVSQSPSNKVTEKGKDVELRCDPISGHTALYWYRQSLGQGLEFLIYFQGNSAPDKSGLPSDRFSAERTGGSVSTLTIQRTQQEDSAVYLCASSFDPLRGGYGYTFGSGTRLTVV.

Remarks on this clonotype: A much larger clone lies a single base off, so this may be a read error. V and J are TRBV7-2 and TRBJ2-7, with 7 bases fitting TRBD2. The CDR3 extends over 15 amino acids. Germline V CDR1 and CDR2: SGHTA, FQGNSA. After removal of 2 bases from V and 2 bases from J, the junction contained 6 bases not matched to a gene. CDR3 loop: CTSSLTGGRAYEQYF. The CDR3 DNA reads TGTACCAGCAGCTTAACTGGCGGGAGAGCCTACGAGCAGTACTTC.

Details on this clonotype: A much larger clone differs by one base, so this may be a read error. The V and J genes are TRBV29-1 and TRBJ2-7; a possible D gene is TRBD2 (6 bases). The end of the DNA aligns better with TRBJ2-5, so the J call may be wrong. This CDR3 contains 16 residues. Germline V gives CDR1 SQVTM, CDR2 ANQGSEA. In nucleotides, the CDR3 is TGCAGCGTTGAAGAGGATCTAGCGTCAGACCACGAGACCCAGTACTTC. Amino acids: CSVEEDLASDHETQYF.

The chain carries TRBV7-2 and TRBJ2-3, with TRBD2 matching 10 bases. Germline-derived CDR1 and CDR2 are SGHTA and FQGNSA. The CDR3 has 18 amino acids. The V segment lost 4 bases and the J segment 4 bases; nucleotides outside the gene matches: 14. This CDR3 is CASSSLSQREGRADTQYF. DNA for the CDR3: TGTGCCAGCAGCTCCCTGAGCCAGCGGGAGGGCCGGGCAGATACGCAGTATTTT.

A note on this clonotype: The junction does not match germline at one end; this may be a read error. The chain joins TRBV2 to TRBJ2-1; possible D gene TRBD2, 5 bases. Germline-derived CDR1 and CDR2 are SNHLY and FYNNEI. CDR3 length: 15 amino acids. The CDR3 DNA sequence: TGTGCCAGCAGTGACTACGGACTGAACTACGATGAGCAGTTCTTC. Translation gives CASSDYGLNYDEQFF.

The V call is TRBV20-1, the J call TRBJ2-1; a possible D gene is TRBD2 (5 bases). Germline V gene lookup returns CDR1 DFQATT and CDR2 SNEGSKA (reference sequence). This CDR3 has 15 residues. The V and J ends lost 0 bases and 12 bases respectively, with 21 bases between them. In DNA, the CDR3 is TGCAGTGCTAGAGATCTCGGGGATGTGGGTAACGCGCAGTTCTTC. Its protein is CSARDLGDVGNAQFF.

The J gene is TRBJ2-1, the V gene TRBV30; D uncertain. The CDR3 length is 13 residues. Trimming took off 5 bases at V and 0 bases at J, with 8 bases between the two ends. Germline lookup yields CDR1 GTSNPN and CDR2 SVGIG (reference sequence). The CDR3 region has the DNA TGTGCCTGGGGTCGATACTCCTACAATGAGCAGTTCTTC. Its protein is CAWGRYSYNEQFF.

This clonotype has more than one count but fewer than ten. The chain combines TRBV6-1 with TRBJ2-7, with 8 positions matching TRBD1. Losses at the gene ends were 0 bases for V and 2 bases for J; bases not matched to a gene: 6. In germline, CDR1 is MNHNS, CDR2 SASEGT. This CDR3 has 16 residues. For the CDR3, the DNA is TGTGCCAGCAGTGAAGCGGCGGGACAGGATGCCTACGAGCAGTACTTC. This gives the protein CASSEAAGQDAYEQYF.

The chain couples TRBV12-3 or TRBV12-4 to TRBJ1-1, with 10 positions matching TRBD1. The CDR3 has 14 amino acids. V trimming: 3 bases; J trimming: 6 bases; junction bases outside the gene matches: 4. CDR3 sequence reads: CASSFGTGVAEAFF. The CDR3 DNA reads TGTGCCAGCAGTTTTGGGACAGGGGTCGCTGAAGCTTTCTTT.

The CDR3 loop is CSASSGGGGYNEQFF. The DNA for the CDR3 is TGCAGTGCTAGTTCTGGGGGAGGGGGATACAATGAGCAGTTCTTC. The chain carries TRBV20-1 and TRBJ2-1, with D perhaps matching TRBD2 (7 bases). The V and J ends lost 3 bases and 4 bases respectively, with 16 bases between them. The germline V gene has CDR1 DFQATT and CDR2 SNEGSKA (reference sequence). The CDR3 is 15 amino acids.

This clonotype was detected a few times. The genes are TRBV7-2 and TRBJ2-5; 9 bases align to TRBD2. V gave up 5 bases and J gave up 5 bases; unmatched junction bases: 12. Germline V lookup: CDR1 SGHTA, CDR2 FQGNSA. The CDR3 totals 16 residues. CDR3 DNA: TGTGCCAGCAGCCGTCGGAGAGCGGGAGGTGTGGAGACCCAGTACTTC. Translating it yields CASSRRRAGGVETQYF. Using reference TRBV7-2 and TRBJ2-5 for the parts outside the CDR3, the full variable domain is GAGVSQSPSNKVTEKGKDVELRCDPISGHTALYWYRQSLGQGLEFLIYFQGNSAPDKSGLPSDRFSAERTGGSVSTLTIQRTQQEDSAVYLCASSRRRAGGVETQYFGPGTRLLVL.

This clonotype has ten or more counts. The V call is TRBV12-3 or TRBV12-4, the J call TRBJ2-5, with 10 positions matching TRBD2. Germline trimming cut 5 bases from V and 11 bases from J; bases unmatched to any gene: 14. The CDR3 contains 15 residues. CDR3 DNA sequence: TGTGCCAGCAGTGCCCTAGCGGGAGCGGTCAATGAGCAGTACTTC. It specifies CASSALAGAVNEQYF.